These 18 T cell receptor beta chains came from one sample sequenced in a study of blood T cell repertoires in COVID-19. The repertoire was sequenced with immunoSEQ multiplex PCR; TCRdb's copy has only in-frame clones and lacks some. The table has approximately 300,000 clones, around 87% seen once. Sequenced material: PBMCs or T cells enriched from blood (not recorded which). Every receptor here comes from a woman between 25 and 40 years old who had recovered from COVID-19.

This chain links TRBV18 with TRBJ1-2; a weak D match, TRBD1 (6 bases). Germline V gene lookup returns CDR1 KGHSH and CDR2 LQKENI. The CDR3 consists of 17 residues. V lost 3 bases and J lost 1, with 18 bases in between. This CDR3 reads CASSPYDRPDFNYGYTF. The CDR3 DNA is TGTGCCAGCTCACCCTACGACAGGCCTGATTTTAACTATGGCTACACCTTC.

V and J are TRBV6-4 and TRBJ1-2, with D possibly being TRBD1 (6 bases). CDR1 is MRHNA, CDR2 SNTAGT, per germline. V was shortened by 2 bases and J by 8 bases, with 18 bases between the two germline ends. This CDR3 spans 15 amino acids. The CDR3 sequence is CASSDTAQGLGGYTF. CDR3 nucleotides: TGTGCCAGCAGTGACACCGCACAGGGATTAGGAGGCTACACCTTC.

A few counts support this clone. CDR3 DNA: TGTGCCAGCAGCTTGGGACTAGCGGGCCAAGAGACCCAGTACTTC. This gives the protein CASSLGLAGQETQYF. V is TRBV5-6 and J is TRBJ2-5, with 10 bases lining up with TRBD2. Germline lookup yields CDR1 SGHDT and CDR2 YYEEEE. V shed 0 bases, J shed 1 base, and the junction held 0 bases outside the gene matches. The CDR3 spans 15 residues.

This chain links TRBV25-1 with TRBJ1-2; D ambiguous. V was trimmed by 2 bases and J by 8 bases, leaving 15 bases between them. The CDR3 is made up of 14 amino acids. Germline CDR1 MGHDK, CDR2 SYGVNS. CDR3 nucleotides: TGTGCCAGCAGTGAAATGGCCCATCGGAGAGGCTACACCTTC. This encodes CASSEMAHRRGYTF.

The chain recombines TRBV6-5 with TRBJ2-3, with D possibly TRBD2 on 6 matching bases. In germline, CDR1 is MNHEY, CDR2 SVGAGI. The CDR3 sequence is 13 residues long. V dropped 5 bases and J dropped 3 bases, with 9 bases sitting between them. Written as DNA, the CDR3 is TGTGCCAGCAGTCTCGCGGGGACAGATACGCAGTATTTT. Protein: CASSLAGTDTQYF.

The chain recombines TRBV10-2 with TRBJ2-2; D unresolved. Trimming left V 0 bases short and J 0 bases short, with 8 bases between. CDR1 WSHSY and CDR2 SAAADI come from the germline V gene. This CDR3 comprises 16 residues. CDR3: CASSESGSANTGELFF. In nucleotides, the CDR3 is TGCGCCAGCAGTGAGTCAGGCAGCGCGAACACCGGGGAGCTGTTTTTT.

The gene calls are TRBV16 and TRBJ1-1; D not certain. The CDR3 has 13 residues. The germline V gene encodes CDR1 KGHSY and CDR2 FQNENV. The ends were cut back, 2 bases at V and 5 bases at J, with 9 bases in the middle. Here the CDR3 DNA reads TGTGCCAGCAGCCAAGGGCGGGAAACTGAAGCTTTCTTT. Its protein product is CASSQGRETEAFF.

The chain's CDR3 is CASSPGQGVFGYEQYF. CDR3 sequence (DNA): TGCGCCAGCAGCCCGGGACAGGGGGTTTTTGGGTACGAGCAGTACTTC. The chain recombines TRBV5-1 with TRBJ2-7, with 11 bases lining up with TRBD1. The trim removed 4 bases at V and 4 bases at J, leaving 10 bases unmatched. The germline V gene encodes CDR1 SGHRS and CDR2 YFSETQ. This CDR3 is built from 16 residues.

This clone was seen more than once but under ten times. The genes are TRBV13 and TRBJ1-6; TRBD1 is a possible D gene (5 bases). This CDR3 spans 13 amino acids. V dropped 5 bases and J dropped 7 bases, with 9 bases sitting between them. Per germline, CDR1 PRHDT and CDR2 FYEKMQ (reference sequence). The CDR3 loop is CASSPRQNSPLHF. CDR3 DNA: TGTGCCAGCAGCCCGAGACAGAATTCACCCCTCCACTTT.

The chain's CDR3 is CASSPTRGGGTLPGELFF. The CDR3 coding sequence is TGTGCCAGCAGTCCGACTCGAGGGGGCGGGACCTTACCCGGGGAGCTGTTTTTT. The chain is built from TRBV2 and TRBJ2-2; D may be TRBD1 (7 bases). Germline V lookup: CDR1 SNHLY, CDR2 FYNNEI. The CDR3 sequence is 18 residues long. Trimming pared 5 bases from V and 6 bases from J, leaving 25 bases between.

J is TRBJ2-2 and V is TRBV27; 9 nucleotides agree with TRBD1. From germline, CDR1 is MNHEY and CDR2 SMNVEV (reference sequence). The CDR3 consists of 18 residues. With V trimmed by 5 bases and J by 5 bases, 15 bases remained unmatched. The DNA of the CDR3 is TGTGCCAGCAGTCGCCCCATACGGGACAGGGTTAATACCGGGGAGCTGTTTTTT. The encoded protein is CASSRPIRDRVNTGELFF.

CDR3 sequence reads: CASSPQGWGYGYTF. In DNA form, the CDR3 reads TGTGCCAGCAGTCCCCAGGGCTGGGGCTATGGCTACACCTTC. The chain combines TRBV6-5 with TRBJ1-2, with D possibly matching TRBD1 (5 bases). Germline V gene lookup returns CDR1 MNHEY and CDR2 SVGAGI. Deletions cut 5 bases from V and 4 bases from J, with 14 bases between. This CDR3 region has 14 residues.

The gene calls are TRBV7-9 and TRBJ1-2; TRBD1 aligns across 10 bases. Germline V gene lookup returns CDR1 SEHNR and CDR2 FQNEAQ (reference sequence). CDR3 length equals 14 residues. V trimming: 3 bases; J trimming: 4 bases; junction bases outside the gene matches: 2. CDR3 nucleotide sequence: TGTGCCAGCAGCTTGACAGGGGGCATCTATGGCTACACCTTC. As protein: CASSLTGGIYGYTF.

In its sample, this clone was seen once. The CDR3 region is CASSVDVGSFSQRGGPTGELFF. In DNA, the CDR3 is TGTGCCAGCAGCGTAGATGTGGGGAGTTTCTCCCAGCGGGGGGGCCCCACCGGGGAGCTGTTTTTT. V and J are TRBV9 and TRBJ2-2; 10 bases match TRBD2. Trimming at V came to 0 bases and at J to 4 bases, leaving 21 bases not matched to a gene. CDR1 and CDR2 from the germline V gene are SGDLS and YYNGEE. CDR3 length: 22 residues.

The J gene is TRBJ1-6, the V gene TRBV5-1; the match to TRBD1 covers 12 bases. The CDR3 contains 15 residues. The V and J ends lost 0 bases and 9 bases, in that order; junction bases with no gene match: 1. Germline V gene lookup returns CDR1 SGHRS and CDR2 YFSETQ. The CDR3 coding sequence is TGCGCCAGCAGCTTGGGGGACAGGGGGCTTTCACCCCTCCACTTT. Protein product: CASSLGDRGLSPLHF.

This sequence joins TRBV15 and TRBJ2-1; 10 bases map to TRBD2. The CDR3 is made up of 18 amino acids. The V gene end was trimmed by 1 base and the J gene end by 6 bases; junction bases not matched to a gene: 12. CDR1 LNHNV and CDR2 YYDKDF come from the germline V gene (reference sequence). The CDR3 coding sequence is TGTGCCACCAGCAGAGGAGCTGCTTCTAGCGGGGGTATCAATGAGCAGTTCTTC. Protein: CATSRGAASSGGINEQFF.

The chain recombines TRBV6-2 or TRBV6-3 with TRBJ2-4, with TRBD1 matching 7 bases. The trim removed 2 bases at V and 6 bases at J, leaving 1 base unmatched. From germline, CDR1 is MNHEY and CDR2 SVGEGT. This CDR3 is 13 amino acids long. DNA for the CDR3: TGTGCCAGCAGTTACAGGGGGCGAAACATTCAGTACTTC. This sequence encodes CASSYRGRNIQYF.

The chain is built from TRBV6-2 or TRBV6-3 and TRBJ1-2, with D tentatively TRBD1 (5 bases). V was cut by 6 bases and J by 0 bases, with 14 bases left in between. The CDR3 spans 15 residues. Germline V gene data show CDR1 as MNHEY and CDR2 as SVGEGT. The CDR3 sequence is CASSLLDRANYGYTF. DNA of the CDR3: TGTGCCAGCAGCCTACTTGACAGAGCTAACTATGGCTACACCTTC.